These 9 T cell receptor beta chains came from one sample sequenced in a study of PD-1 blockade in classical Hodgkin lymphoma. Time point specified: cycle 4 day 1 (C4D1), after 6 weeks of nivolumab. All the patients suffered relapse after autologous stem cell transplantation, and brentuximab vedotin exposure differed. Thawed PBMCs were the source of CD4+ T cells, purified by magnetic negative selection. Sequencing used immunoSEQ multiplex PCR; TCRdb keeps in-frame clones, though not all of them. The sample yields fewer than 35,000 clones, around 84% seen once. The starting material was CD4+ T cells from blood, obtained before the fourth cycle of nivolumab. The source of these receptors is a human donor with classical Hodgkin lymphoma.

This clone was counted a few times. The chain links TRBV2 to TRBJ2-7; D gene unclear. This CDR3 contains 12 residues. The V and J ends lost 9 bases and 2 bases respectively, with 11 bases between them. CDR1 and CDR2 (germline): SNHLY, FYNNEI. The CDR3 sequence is CASPSDTYEQYF. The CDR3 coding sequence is TGTGCCAGTCCGTCAGACACCTACGAGCAGTACTTC. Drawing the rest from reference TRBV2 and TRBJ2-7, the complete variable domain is EPEVTQTPSHQVTQMGQEVILRCVPISNHLYFYWYRQILGQKVEFLVSFYNNEISEKSEIFDDQFSVERPDGSNFTLKIRSTKLEDSAMYFCASPSDTYEQYFGPGTRLTVT.

CDR3 sequence reads: CASSPRHTGDRWALHF. CDR3 sequence (DNA): TGTGCCAGCTCACCACGTCATACAGGGGATCGTTGGGCCCTCCACTTT. The chain employs TRBV18 and TRBJ1-6; 7 bases line up with TRBD1. The length of the CDR3 is 16 residues. The V segment lost 1 base and the J segment 14 bases; nucleotides outside the gene matches: 14. Germline CDR1 reads KGHSH; CDR2 reads LQKENI.

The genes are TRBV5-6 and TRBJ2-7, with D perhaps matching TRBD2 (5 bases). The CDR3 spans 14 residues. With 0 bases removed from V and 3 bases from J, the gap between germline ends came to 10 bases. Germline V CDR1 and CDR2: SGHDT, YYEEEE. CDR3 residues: CASSLGLSHYEQYF. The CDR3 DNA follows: TGTGCCAGCAGCTTGGGACTATCGCACTACGAGCAGTACTTC.

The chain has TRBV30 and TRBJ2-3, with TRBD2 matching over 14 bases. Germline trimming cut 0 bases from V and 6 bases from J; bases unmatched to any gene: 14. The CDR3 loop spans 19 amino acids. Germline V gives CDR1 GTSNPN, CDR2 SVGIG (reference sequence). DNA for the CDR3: TGTGCCTGGAGTGTCCTTAGAGGGACTAGCGGGGGCCCCACGGATACGCAGTATTTT. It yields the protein CAWSVLRGTSGGPTDTQYF.

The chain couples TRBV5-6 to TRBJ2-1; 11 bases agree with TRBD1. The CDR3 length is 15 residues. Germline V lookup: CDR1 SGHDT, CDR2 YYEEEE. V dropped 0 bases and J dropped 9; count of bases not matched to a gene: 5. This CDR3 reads CASSLGDRGTPEQFF. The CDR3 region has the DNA TGTGCCAGCAGCTTGGGGGACAGGGGGACACCTGAGCAGTTCTTC.

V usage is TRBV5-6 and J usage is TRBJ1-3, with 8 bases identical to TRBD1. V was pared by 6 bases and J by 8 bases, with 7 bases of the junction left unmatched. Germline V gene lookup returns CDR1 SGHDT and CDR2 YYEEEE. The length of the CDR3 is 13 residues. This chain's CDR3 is CASKWTGWDTIYF. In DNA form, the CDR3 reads TGTGCCAGCAAGTGGACAGGGTGGGACACCATATATTTT.

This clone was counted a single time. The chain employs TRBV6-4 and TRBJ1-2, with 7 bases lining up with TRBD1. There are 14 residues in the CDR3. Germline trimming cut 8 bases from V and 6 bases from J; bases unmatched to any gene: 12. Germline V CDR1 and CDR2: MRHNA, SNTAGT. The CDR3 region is CASSNTGEGDGYTF. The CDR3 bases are TGTGCCAGCTCAAATACAGGGGAAGGCGATGGCTACACCTTC.

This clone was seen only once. Here the CDR3 DNA reads TGTGCCAGCAGTGAATCAGGGCGGTATGGCTACACCTTC. Encoded protein: CASSESGRYGYTF. The V gene is TRBV2, the J gene TRBJ1-2; tentatively, D is TRBD1 (5 bases). The V gene's germline CDR1 is SNHLY and CDR2 FYNNEI. The CDR3 length is 13 residues. The V and J ends lost 2 bases and 5 bases respectively, with 9 bases between them.

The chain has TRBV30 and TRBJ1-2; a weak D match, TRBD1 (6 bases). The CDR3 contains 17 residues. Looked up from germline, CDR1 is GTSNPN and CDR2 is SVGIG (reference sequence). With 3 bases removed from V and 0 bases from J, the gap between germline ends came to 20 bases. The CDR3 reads CAWSRDRGGLTNYGYTF. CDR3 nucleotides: TGTGCCTGGAGCCGAGACCGGGGGGGGCTTACTAACTATGGCTACACCTTC.